The 18 T cell receptor beta chains in this list originate from one sample, sequenced in a study of cytotoxic CD8 clonotypes in ibrutinib-treated CLL (dated by TCRdb to about 2021). Sample time point, as interpreted from the label and publication: less than 30 months on ibrutinib. Receptor libraries were prepared by the immunoSEQ multiplex PCR assay. This is the immuneACCESS table as TCRdb keeps it, with only in-frame sequences that have V and J called. A part of the clones is gone; compared with another copy, unresolved V genes explain less than half, and the rest is unexplained. The sample data list some 200,000 clones, and around 72% of these were observed just once. The ten largest make up over 10% of the sample. The input for sequencing was PBMCs, taken after 24 months of ibrutinib treatment. The receptors come from a human donor with chronic lymphocytic leukemia.

This clone has just a few counts. The junction departs from germline at one end; a sequencing error may be responsible. This rearrangement joins TRBV27 to TRBJ1-2; D gene ambiguous. This CDR3 region has 14 residues. Germline-derived CDR1 and CDR2 are MNHEY and SMNVEV (reference sequence). The CDR3 DNA reads TGTGCCAGCGGTTTCCCCGGACTGAGCTATGGCTACACCTTC. Translating gives CASGFPGLSYGYTF.

The chain links TRBV29-1 to TRBJ2-1, with a tentative D call TRBD2 (6 bases). Germline assignment: CDR1 SQVTM and CDR2 ANQGSEA. The CDR3 is 14 residues long. Trimming removed 4 bases from V and 0 bases from J, with 10 bases in between. The chain's CDR3 is CSVGRDPSYNEQFF. The CDR3 DNA reads TGCAGCGTTGGGCGGGACCCCTCCTACAATGAGCAGTTCTTC.

This chain joins TRBV4-1 and TRBJ2-3; the D gene is possibly TRBD2 (6 bases). Per the germline V gene, CDR1 is MGHRA and CDR2 is YSYEKL. The germline V and J ends were trimmed by 1 base and 2 bases, with 16 bases remaining between them. The CDR3 runs to 17 residues. The CDR3, as DNA: TGCGCCAGCAGCCAAGTGGTGGTGGGAGGAACCACAGATACGCAGTATTTT. Translation: CASSQVVVGGTTDTQYF.

This sequence joins TRBV7-8 and TRBJ1-1, with D possibly being TRBD1 (5 bases). This CDR3 region has 14 residues. The germline CDR1 and CDR2 sequences are SGHVS and FQNEAQ. Trimming removed 6 bases from V and 4 bases from J, with 15 bases in between. CDR3 loop: CASSARGQGTEAFF. The CDR3 bases are TGTGCCAGCAGTGCCCGCGGGCAGGGCACTGAAGCTTTCTTT.

This chain links TRBV10-3 with TRBJ2-1, with D perhaps being TRBD1 or TRBD2 (5 bases each). The CDR3 extends over 12 amino acids. Germline CDR1 ENHRY, CDR2 SYGVKD. V was clipped by 0 bases and J by 12 bases, with 9 bases between them. CDR3 DNA sequence: TGTGCCATCAGTGAGTCACCGGGACGGCAGTTCTTC. Its protein is CAISESPGRQFF.

This clone was observed a handful of times. V is TRBV7-2 and J is TRBJ2-7, with TRBD1 identical over 7 bases. The CDR3 runs 13 residues. The V and J ends lost 4 bases and 5 bases, in that order; junction bases with no gene match: 5. In germline, CDR1 is SGHTA, CDR2 FQGNSA. In nucleotides, the CDR3 is TGTGCCAGCAGCTCCCGACAGGGCCACGAGCAGTACTTC. This encodes CASSSRQGHEQYF.

This chain links TRBV4-1 with TRBJ2-2; no definite D call. Germline CDR1 MGHRA, CDR2 YSYEKL. Trimming shortened V by 1 base and J by 1 base, and 16 bases separated the two germline ends. This CDR3 is built from 18 residues. CDR3 bases: TGCGCCAGCAGCCAAGCTCGGACGGCGTTCTTGAACACCGGGGAGCTGTTTTTT. Translating gives CASSQARTAFLNTGELFF.

This chain connects TRBV11-2 to TRBJ1-1, with D uncertain. CDR3 size: 14 residues. The V and J ends lost 5 bases and 5 bases respectively, with 15 bases between them. The germline CDR1 and CDR2 sequences are SGHAT and FQNNGV. CDR3 coding DNA: TGTGCCAGCAGCAGCGGGCCGCCGGGAACTGAAGCTTTCTTT. Encoded protein: CASSSGPPGTEAFF.

This clone was found a few times. This chain uses TRBV29-1 with TRBJ1-2, with 7 bases matching TRBD1. J lost 8 bases, V lost 6 bases, and 18 bases had no gene match. CDR1 and CDR2 from the germline V gene are SQVTM and ANQGSEA. The CDR3 loop spans 15 amino acids. Here the CDR3 DNA reads TGCAGCGTAGCTCGTCAGAACCGGGACAGTGGGGGCTACACCTTC. Protein sequence: CSVARQNRDSGGYTF.

The chain couples TRBV6-1 to TRBJ2-3; D may match TRBD1 or TRBD2 (5 bases each). V was cut by 0 bases and J by 4 bases, with 14 bases left in between. The CDR3 totals 16 residues. Germline assignment: CDR1 MNHNS and CDR2 SASEGT. CDR3 protein: CASSEALGRAADTQYF. The CDR3 DNA reads TGTGCCAGCAGTGAAGCTCTGGGACGGGCCGCAGATACGCAGTATTTT.

The chain links TRBV28 to TRBJ1-5, with D perhaps TRBD1 (5 bases). V was trimmed by 5 bases and J by 2 bases, leaving 16 bases between them. The CDR3 length is 16 residues. Germline loops: CDR1 MDHEN, CDR2 SYDVKM. Here the CDR3 DNA reads TGTGCCAGCAGTAGACCGGGAGGGGACGGCAATCAGCCCCAGCATTTT. It translates to CASSRPGGDGNQPQHF.

The chain links TRBV25-1 to TRBJ2-7, with D perhaps being TRBD1 or TRBD2 (6 bases each). There are 12 residues in the CDR3. Per germline, CDR1 MGHDK and CDR2 SYGVNS. Between the trimmed V and J ends, which lost 10 bases and 3 bases, there was a span of 13 bases. In DNA form, the CDR3 reads TGTGCCACAGGGGAGGTTGGCTACGAGCAGTACTTC. As protein: CATGEVGYEQYF.

The CDR3 region has the DNA TGTGCCAGCAGCTCCAGACCTTTGACAGGGGCCACCACCGGGGAGCTGTTTTTT. Translation: CASSSRPLTGATTGELFF. This chain links TRBV7-2 with TRBJ2-2; 8 nucleotides match TRBD1. CDR3 length: 18 amino acids. Per the germline V gene, CDR1 is SGHTA and CDR2 is FQGNSA. V was clipped by 4 bases and J by 4 bases; unmatched bases: 14.

The chain is built from TRBV15 and TRBJ2-7; 9 bases line up with TRBD1. With V trimmed by 8 bases and J by 4 bases, 9 bases remained unmatched. CDR3 size: 14 residues. Per the germline V gene, CDR1 is LNHNV and CDR2 is YYDKDF (reference sequence). For the CDR3, the DNA is TGTGCCACCGCACCCTGGGGACAGGGATACGAGCAGTACTTC. Translating gives CATAPWGQGYEQYF.

The rearrangement links TRBV4-3 to TRBJ2-1; 13 bases are a match to TRBD2. V lost 4 bases, J lost 7 bases, and 1 base stayed unmatched. The CDR3 contains 14 residues. Germline CDR1 LGHNA, CDR2 YSLEER. CDR3 DNA: TGCGCCAGCAGCCCGGGACTAGCGGGAAATGAGCAGTTCTTC. Amino acids: CASSPGLAGNEQFF.

This rearrangement joins TRBV29-1 to TRBJ2-7; D may match TRBD1 or TRBD2 (6 bases each). The germline V gene encodes CDR1 SQVTM and CDR2 ANQGSEA. The CDR3 totals 14 residues. V was shortened by 0 bases and J by 3 bases, with 12 bases between the two germline ends. CDR3 region: CSVEDRGGGYEQYF. CDR3 in DNA: TGCAGCGTTGAAGATCGAGGGGGAGGCTACGAGCAGTACTTC.

The rearrangement links TRBV28 to TRBJ2-7; tentatively, D is TRBD1 (5 bases). The CDR3 spans 13 residues. Germline V lookup: CDR1 MDHEN, CDR2 SYDVKM. Trimming removed 5 bases at V and 3 bases at J, with 11 bases between. The CDR3 region has the DNA TGTGCCAGCAGTAACAGGATGAACTACGAGCAGTACTTC. This codes for CASSNRMNYEQYF.

V gene TRBV4-2 combines with J gene TRBJ1-2, with 7 bases matching TRBD1. This CDR3 contains 15 residues. The V and J ends lost 3 bases and 2 bases, in that order; junction bases with no gene match: 6. Germline CDR1 LGHNA, CDR2 YNFKEQ. CDR3 DNA sequence: TGTGCCAGCAGCCAGGAGGACAGGCGGAACTATGGCTACACCTTC. This translates into CASSQEDRRNYGYTF.